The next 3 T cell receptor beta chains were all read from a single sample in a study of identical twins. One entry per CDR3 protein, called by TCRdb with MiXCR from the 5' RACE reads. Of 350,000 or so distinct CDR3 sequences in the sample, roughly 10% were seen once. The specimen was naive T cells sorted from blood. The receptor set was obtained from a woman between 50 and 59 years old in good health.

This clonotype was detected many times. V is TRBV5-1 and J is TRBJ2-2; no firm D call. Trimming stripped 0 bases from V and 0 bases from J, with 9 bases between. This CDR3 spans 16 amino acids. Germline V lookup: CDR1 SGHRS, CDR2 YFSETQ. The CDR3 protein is CASSLVGGTNTGELFF. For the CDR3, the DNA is TGCGCCAGCAGCTTGGTCGGTGGGACGAACACCGGGGAGCTGTTTTTT.

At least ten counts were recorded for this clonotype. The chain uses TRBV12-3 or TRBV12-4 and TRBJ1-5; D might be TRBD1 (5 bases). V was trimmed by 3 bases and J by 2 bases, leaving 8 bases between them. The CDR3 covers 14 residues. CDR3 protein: CASSLGQRNQPQHF. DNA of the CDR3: TGTGCCAGCAGTTTGGGGCAGCGCAATCAGCCCCAGCATTTT.

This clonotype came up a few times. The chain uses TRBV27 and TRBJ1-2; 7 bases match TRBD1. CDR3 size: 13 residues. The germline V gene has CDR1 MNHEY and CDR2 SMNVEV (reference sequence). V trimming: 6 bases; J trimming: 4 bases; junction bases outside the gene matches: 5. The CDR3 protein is CASSPGGVYGYTF. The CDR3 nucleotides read TGTGCCAGCAGCCCAGGGGGTGTCTATGGCTACACCTTC.